One TCR beta chain is described in this entry. This clone has a handful of counts. This receptor's antigen is unknown. The receptor originates from a mouse, and its gene names and germline sequences are accordingly murine. The CDR3 is cut off 1 residue early in the read; its end comes from the germline J gene. Before genomic DNA isolation with the DNeasy Blood & Tissue Kit, mouse tissues were minced using razor blades in buffered saline. The germline V gene sets CDR1 to GFQATS and CDR2 to STVNSAI. Trimming costs V 0 bases and J 2 bases, and their ends lie 8 bases apart. Its CDR3 holds 14 amino acids, cysteine through phenylalanine. The CDR3 was read in part: 39 bases, with the frame set at base 1. The sample is drawn from a study of tissue T cells after allogeneic stem cell transplantation (dated by TCRdb to between 2021 and 2023). The study in broad terms: Using research autopsies of patients with and without GVHD, plus mouse models of GVHD, the study profiled TCR beta repertoires across many tissues. The human arm was conducted as a prospective observational study, and neither blinding nor randomization was performed.

On the study overall, not on this receptor specifically: Which tissue TCRs were alloreactive or antigen-specific was not determined in the study, and some clones might have been persisting host cells. Not many T cell clones showed up in more than one patient, yet clustering based on motifs uncovered repertoire signatures that were shared across patients in a tissue-specific way. Within patients, how anatomically similar tissues were was a major factor shaping TCR repertoire composition, regardless of disease or transplant status. Sampling depth was acknowledged as a limitation, and the patient cohort was both small and clinically heterogeneous. In both patients and mice, T cells from blood and spleen covered only a limited part of the TCR repertoire found in tissues.

The method was the immunoSEQ multiplex PCR assay. Adaptive Biotechnologies performed the TCRbeta CDR3 sequencing at survey depth and reported CDR3 sequences, V/J genes, productive frequency and template counts. TCR beta CDR3 regions were amplified from genomic DNA rather than RNA. The source study handled its data this way. Pairwise repertoire overlap between tissues was quantified with Jensen-Shannon divergence, where 1 means complete divergence and 0 identical. Tissues were clustered by single-linkage agglomerative hierarchical clustering of pairwise JSD values and displayed as dendrograms. GLIPH2 was run on all patient samples with simulation_depth 1000, kmer_min_depth 3 and cdr3_length_cutoff 8, and groups with more than two unique CDR3s were retained. A standardized tissue-overlap score extrapolated Jaccard GLIPH-group overlap across patients to a standard repertoire size of 1000 clones. Linear mixed-effect models, with tissue as a fixed effect and individual as a random effect, were used to test how diversity related to clinical or experimental variables. TCRdb limited this immuneACCESS table to in-frame rearrangements with V and J called. A share of clones is missing; checked studies link under half to unresolved V genes, and the rest is unexplained. The DNA gave D and trimming, while V, J and clone size come from that table. The sample table lists about 20,000 clones, 70% of them with a count of one. In total, the top ten clones hold roughly 0.94% of the sample.

The V and J genes are TRBV20 and TRBJ1-5; TRBD1 could be the D gene, as 5 bases match. The origin of this receptor is a female BALB/c mouse in good health. This strain possesses the MHC haplotype H2-d. The material sequenced was spleen. The sequenced CDR3 bases are TGTGGTGCTAGGGATCAGGGTGACAACCAGGCTCCGCTT. It translates as CGARDQGDNQAPL. The CDR3, in full, reads CGARDQGDNQAPLF. The CDR3, completed at both ends by the reference TRBV20 and TRBJ1-5 genes, gives the full variable domain GALVYQYPRRTICKSGTSMRMECQAVGFQATSVAWYRQSPQKTFELIALSTVNSAIKYEQNFTQEKFPISHPNLSFSSMTVLNAYLEDRGLYLCGARDQGDNQAPLFGEGTRLSVL.